One sample yielded the 3 T cell receptor beta chains listed below, sequenced in a study of blood T cells in healthy people across ages (dated by TCRdb to the mid-2010s). The protocol used for the library was 5' RACE. Data came from an Illumina HiSeq 2500. A second PCR of about 6 to 11 cycles was performed with a sample-barcoded 5' primer and a J-beta primer mix. The public reads were quality trimmed at Q25 with fastp and then assembled into clones with MiXCR by TCRdb, keeping productive beta chains. All rows with the same CDR3 protein become a single entry with the most common DNA and genes. This sample is represented by roughly 1,100,000 distinct CDR3 sequences; 25% of them were singletons. Approximately 0.79% of the sample comes from the top ten. These data were also filed under a second study, of T cells of mothers and their children.

Sequenced input: blood. Receptor source: a girl aged 2-10 years in good health.

The V and J genes are TRBV28 and TRBJ2-7, with 8 bases matching TRBD2. CDR3 size: 15 residues. Germline trimming cut 2 bases from V and 4 bases from J; bases unmatched to any gene: 7. CDR1 and CDR2 from the germline V gene are MDHEN and SYDVKM. This CDR3 reads CASSLNGRAGYEQYF. The CDR3 DNA reads as TGTGCCAGCAGTTTAAACGGGAGGGCCGGGTACGAGCAGTACTTC.

The V gene is TRBV13, the J gene TRBJ2-7; the D gene is possibly TRBD1 (5 bases). Germline V gene sequence: CDR1 PRHDT, CDR2 FYEKMQ (reference sequence). V lost 7 bases and J lost 3, with 13 bases in between. CDR3 length: 13 residues. CDR3 nucleotides: TGTGCCAGCACCCAGGGAACGGACTACGAGCAGTACTTC. It is translated as CASTQGTDYEQYF.

V usage is TRBV7-9 and J usage is TRBJ2-1; TRBD1 matches at 7 bases. Germline-derived CDR1 and CDR2 are SEHNR and FQNEAQ (reference sequence). This CDR3 is built from 15 residues. The V and J ends lost 2 bases and 2 bases, in that order; junction bases with no gene match: 3. The chain's CDR3 is CASSLSTGAYNEQFF. The CDR3 bases are TGTGCCAGCAGCTTATCTACAGGGGCCTACAATGAGCAGTTCTTC.